This T cell receptor (beta chain) stems from a study of T cell changes during pregnancy in multiple sclerosis (dated 2019 in TCRdb). Regarding the research as a whole: In women with multiple sclerosis, the researchers looked at how the T cell repertoire shifted as pregnancy progressed.

As concerns this clone: This clone's antigen is unknown. One base away there is no much larger clone; base qualities are not given.

The germline V gene yields MGHRA for CDR1 and YSYEKL for CDR2. Relative to germline, V is missing 3 bases and J is missing 1 base, with 11 bases of the junction outside any gene match. Counted from cysteine to phenylalanine, this CDR3 has 20 amino acids. Only CDR3 DNA is held: 60 bases, read in frame from base 1. Libraries were made using the immunoSEQ multiplex PCR assay. The clones in this table, taken by TCRdb from immuneACCESS, are in-frame only. Not every clone is retained; where verified, under half of the shortfall comes from an unresolved V gene, and the cause of the rest is unknown. The sample table records some 60,000 clones; about 88% of these occur just once. The top ten clonotypes cover less than 4% of the sample.

This sample comprised peripheral blood, obtained in the first trimester of pregnancy. This receptor was taken from a female donor in good health, enrolled as a control in a pregnancy study. This chain joins TRBV4-1 to TRBJ2-3, with 15 middle bases fitting TRBD2. This receptor carries the CDR3 CASSHPKGLAGGRGTDTQYF. The nucleotides read TGCGCCAGCAGCCATCCCAAAGGACTAGCGGGGGGGCGAGGCACAGATACGCAGTATTTT.